The 24 T cell receptor beta chains below come from one sample, sequenced in a study of blood T cell repertoires in COVID-19. Clones were read by immunoSEQ multiplex PCR, and TCRdb kept only the in-frame ones, dropping some. Found here are roughly 220,000 clones, more than 80% of them singletons; the top ten hold over 3%. Sequences were obtained from PBMCs or T cells enriched from blood (not recorded which). These receptor sequences come from a middle-aged woman with acute COVID-19.

V gene TRBV5-1 combines with J gene TRBJ2-2; 10 bases match TRBD1. This CDR3 has 16 amino acids. The germline CDR1 and CDR2 sequences are SGHRS and YFSETQ. V gave up 4 bases and J gave up 3 bases; unmatched junction bases: 6. CDR3 residues: CASSPDRGRDTGELFF. The DNA of the CDR3 is TGCGCCAGCAGCCCAGACAGGGGGCGGGACACCGGGGAGCTGTTTTTT.

The chain uses TRBV9 and TRBJ1-2; D not certain. This CDR3 is built from 13 residues. V was pared by 3 bases and J by 4 bases, with 10 bases between. Germline loops: CDR1 SGDLS, CDR2 YYNGEE. The CDR3 DNA sequence: TGTGCCAGCAGCGAGCCGGGAGCCTATGGCTACACCTTC. Translating gives CASSEPGAYGYTF.

This clone is a singleton in its sample. V and J are TRBV7-9 and TRBJ1-1; 7 nucleotides line up with TRBD1. Germline lookup yields CDR1 SEHNR and CDR2 FQNEAQ (reference sequence). The CDR3 has 14 residues. Trimming at V came to 3 bases and at J to 5 bases, leaving 6 bases not matched to a gene. The CDR3 DNA sequence: TGTGCCAGCAGCTTGGAGGGGGCTTATACTGAAGCTTTCTTT. Amino acids: CASSLEGAYTEAFF. Variable domain in full (rest from reference TRBV7-9 and TRBJ1-1): DTGVSQNPRHKITKRGQNVTFRCDPISEHNRLYWYRQTLGQGPEFLTYFQNEAQLEKSRLLSDRFSAERPKGSFSTLEIQRTEQGDSAMYLCASSLEGAYTEAFFGQGTRLTVV.

This clone was counted between two and nine times. This sequence joins TRBV19 and TRBJ2-1; TRBD2 might be the D (6 bases). The germline gives CDR1 LNHDA, CDR2 SQIVND (reference sequence). This CDR3 contains 15 residues. The V gene lost 7 bases and the J gene lost 2 bases, with 15 bases spanning the gap. CDR3 region: CASKPIAETYNEQFF. CDR3 DNA sequence: TGTGCCAGTAAACCTATAGCGGAAACCTACAATGAGCAGTTCTTC.

This chain uses TRBV6-5 with TRBJ1-1, with 10 positions matching TRBD1. Germline values: CDR1 MNHEY, CDR2 SVGAGI. This CDR3 region has 15 residues. Germline trimming cut 0 bases from V and 5 bases from J; bases unmatched to any gene: 3. CDR3 in DNA: TGTGCCAGCAGTTACTCGACAGGGGGCCAGACTGAAGCTTTCTTT. Protein sequence: CASSYSTGGQTEAFF.

The V call is TRBV5-5, the J call TRBJ1-5; 10 nucleotides line up with TRBD1. The CDR3 spans 15 residues. CDR1 and CDR2 from the germline V gene are SGHKS and YYEKEE (reference sequence). Trimming removed 4 bases from V and 6 bases from J; junction bases left unmatched: 7. The CDR3 loop reads CASSPTGGIFQPQHF. CDR3 DNA: TGTGCCAGCAGCCCGACAGGGGGCATCTTTCAGCCCCAGCATTTT.

The rearrangement links TRBV29-1 to TRBJ2-5; 9 nucleotides align to TRBD2. This CDR3 comprises 15 residues. With 4 bases clipped from V and 2 bases from J, the junction kept 8 bases outside the gene matches. The germline V gene has CDR1 SQVTM and CDR2 ANQGSEA. CDR3 region: CSVVGASGAQETQYF. The CDR3 DNA reads TGCAGCGTTGTAGGGGCTAGCGGGGCGCAAGAGACCCAGTACTTC.

This chain joins TRBV9 and TRBJ2-7; 7 nucleotides align to TRBD1. Germline CDR1 reads SGDLS; CDR2 reads YYNGEE. The J segment lost 7 bases and the V segment lost 6 bases, leaving 25 bases of the junction unmatched. The CDR3 loop spans 18 amino acids. The CDR3 bases are TGTGCCAGCACCAAAAAGCGAGGGAGACAGGGTACCTGGGAAGAGCAGTACGTC. It is translated as CASTKKRGRQGTWEEQYV.

The gene calls are TRBV24-1 and TRBJ2-7; TRBD1 aligns across 8 bases. CDR3 length: 15 amino acids. The germline V gene has CDR1 KGHDR and CDR2 SFDVKD. V dropped 9 bases and J dropped 0; count of bases not matched to a gene: 9. DNA for the CDR3: TGTGCCACCCATTTGACAGGGGCTCACTCCTACGAGCAGTACGTC. The encoded protein is CATHLTGAHSYEQYV.

This chain connects TRBV4-3 to TRBJ1-1; no definite D call. The V gene lost 4 bases and the J gene lost 1 base, with 13 bases spanning the gap. Germline assignment: CDR1 LGHNA and CDR2 YSLEER. This CDR3 spans 15 amino acids. The CDR3 protein is CASSRQPGENTEAFF. DNA of the CDR3: TGCGCCAGCAGCCGCCAACCGGGAGAGAACACTGAAGCTTTCTTT.

V usage is TRBV7-9 and J usage is TRBJ1-4; the D gene is possibly TRBD1 (6 bases). Germline assignment: CDR1 SEHNR and CDR2 FQNEAQ (reference sequence). This CDR3 region has 15 residues. The ends were cut back, 1 base at V and 7 bases at J, with 13 bases in the middle. The CDR3 reads CASSLEGGRGEKLFF. The CDR3 DNA reads as TGTGCCAGCAGCTTAGAGGGGGGGCGCGGTGAAAAACTGTTTTTT.

This clone has just one count. The chain employs TRBV5-1 and TRBJ1-2, with TRBD1 matching over 9 bases. This CDR3 is 17 amino acids long. Germline CDR1 and CDR2: SGHRS and YFSETQ. The trim removed 0 bases at V and 0 bases at J, leaving 6 bases unmatched. The CDR3 nucleotides are TGCGCCAGCAGCTTGGGGCGGGACAGGGTCGCTAACTATGGCTACACCTTC. Its translation: CASSLGRDRVANYGYTF.

The CDR3 DNA follows: TGTGCCAGCAGCTTCCTTAAATCGGGACAGGGGCTACTCTACGAGCAGTACGTC. Translating gives CASSFLKSGQGLLYEQYV. This chain joins TRBV5-5 and TRBJ2-7; 10 nucleotides align to TRBD1. The CDR3 consists of 18 residues. The V and J ends lost 2 bases and 3 bases, in that order; junction bases with no gene match: 14. In germline, CDR1 is SGHKS, CDR2 YYEKEE (reference sequence).

This chain links TRBV11-2 with TRBJ2-5, with D tentatively TRBD1 (5 bases). Trimming cost V 3 bases and J 3 bases, with 8 bases left between them. Germline V CDR1 and CDR2: SGHAT, FQNNGV. The CDR3 loop spans 13 amino acids. CDR3 DNA sequence: TGTGCCAGCAGCTTGACAGCTAAAGAGACCCAGTACTTC. Protein: CASSLTAKETQYF.

V is TRBV12-3 or TRBV12-4 and J is TRBJ1-2; 7 bases agree with TRBD1. The CDR3 is made up of 13 amino acids. J was trimmed by 5 bases and V by 9 bases; bases with no gene match: 9. CDR3 in DNA: TGTGCCAGTATACAGGGGAGAGGATATGGCTACACCTTC. It yields the protein CASIQGRGYGYTF.

The V and J genes are TRBV5-1 and TRBJ1-2; D gene ambiguous. This CDR3 is built from 14 residues. The germline V gene has CDR1 SGHRS and CDR2 YFSETQ. Trimming cost V 0 bases and J 8 bases, with 14 bases left between them. The CDR3 loop reads CASSLDDGIWGYTF. The CDR3 coding sequence is TGCGCCAGCAGCTTGGATGACGGGATATGGGGCTACACCTTC.

This clone appeared a single time. V usage is TRBV6-5 and J usage is TRBJ1-2, with 8 bases fitting TRBD1. Germline V gene data show CDR1 as MNHEY and CDR2 as SVGAGI. After removal of 5 bases from V and 8 bases from J, the junction contained 10 bases not matched to a gene. This CDR3 region has 14 residues. As DNA, the CDR3 is TGTGCCAGCAGTAGGAATACAGGGGGAGGAGGCTACACCTTC. It is translated as CASSRNTGGGGYTF.

The rearrangement links TRBV5-5 to TRBJ1-2; D is undetermined. This CDR3 contains 14 residues. Germline V gives CDR1 SGHKS, CDR2 YYEKEE (reference sequence). V was shortened by 2 bases and J by 4 bases, with 12 bases between the two germline ends. The CDR3 DNA reads TGTGCCAGCAGCTTTACTGACACCGCCTATGGCTACACCTTC. Protein product: CASSFTDTAYGYTF.

The rearrangement uses TRBV4-3 and TRBJ1-2, with 9 bases lining up with TRBD1. The V gene end was trimmed by 3 bases and the J gene end by 3 bases; junction bases not matched to a gene: 8. The length of the CDR3 is 16 residues. From germline, CDR1 is LGHNA and CDR2 YSLEER. The CDR3 protein is CASSQRGGDRDYGYTF. The DNA for the CDR3 is TGCGCCAGCAGCCAGCGAGGCGGGGACAGGGACTATGGCTACACCTTC.

The V and J genes are TRBV3-1 (or the pseudogene TRBV3-2) and TRBJ2-1; 12 bases align to TRBD2. This CDR3 is built from 16 residues. Losses at the gene ends were 7 bases for V and 11 bases for J; bases not matched to a gene: 15. The germline V gene encodes CDR1 LGHDT and CDR2 YNNKEL (reference sequence). For the CDR3, the DNA is TGTGCCAGCAATCCAACCGGTTCTAGCGGGGGGGGGAAGCAGTTCTTC. It is translated as CASNPTGSSGGGKQFF.

The chain uses TRBV10-1 and TRBJ2-1; TRBD2 aligns across 11 bases. Germline V gene lookup returns CDR1 WNHNN and CDR2 SYGVQD (reference sequence). Trimming at V came to 6 bases and at J to 5 bases, leaving 6 bases not matched to a gene. CDR3 size: 15 residues. The CDR3 region is CASRAGTSGHNEQFF. CDR3 nucleotide sequence: TGCGCCAGCAGAGCCGGGACTAGCGGCCACAATGAGCAGTTCTTC.

The rearrangement joins TRBV19 to TRBJ2-4; 16 bases agree with TRBD2. Germline trimming cut 9 bases from V and 1 base from J; bases unmatched to any gene: 6. CDR1 is LNHDA and CDR2 is SQIVND in the germline V gene (reference sequence). CDR3 length: 17 amino acids. Written as DNA, the CDR3 is TGTGCCAGCCGAGGGACTAGCGGGGGGGCGGCCAAAAACATTCAGTACTTC. It yields the protein CASRGTSGGAAKNIQYF.

The chain recombines TRBV11-2 with TRBJ1-4, with D possibly TRBD1 on 5 matching bases. Per germline, CDR1 SGHAT and CDR2 FQNNGV. The V end was cut by 1 base, the J end by 4 bases, with 13 bases between. The CDR3 is made up of 16 amino acids. CDR3 coding DNA: TGTGCCAGCAGCTTAGCCGCGGGACGGATTAATGAAAAACTGTTTTTT. Translated, it gives CASSLAAGRINEKLFF.

This chain connects TRBV12-2 to TRBJ2-7; no check of the table's D call, TRBD1, against the DNA was made. TRBV12-2 is a pseudogene locus. The CDR3 loop spans 9 amino acids. The CDR3 loop is CACYHREYF. The CDR3 bases are TGTGCATGCTACCACAGAGAGTACTTC.